These 5 T cell receptor beta chains originate from one sample sequenced in a study of blood T cell repertoires in COVID-19. Generated by immunoSEQ multiplex PCR, the TCRdb table keeps only in-frame clones and is missing some. This sample has roughly 56,000 clones, with 85% found just once. Specimen: peripheral blood. The source is an older man with acute or convalescent COVID-19.

The chain has TRBV12-3 or TRBV12-4 and TRBJ2-5; D is ambiguous. The V end was cut by 5 bases, the J end by 1 base, with 8 bases between. The CDR3 runs 13 residues. The chain's CDR3 is CASSPNSQETQYF. For the CDR3, the DNA is TGTGCCAGCAGTCCCAACAGCCAAGAGACCCAGTACTTC.

The table lists this clone with a count of one. The chain carries TRBV10-3 and TRBJ2-1; D is unclear. This CDR3 has 12 amino acids. The germline gives CDR1 ENHRY, CDR2 SYGVKD. Trimming removed 4 bases from V and 7 bases from J, with 8 bases in between. CDR3 sequence reads: CAISAEANEQFF. CDR3 DNA sequence: TGTGCCATCAGTGCCGAGGCGAATGAGCAGTTCTTC.

The chain combines TRBV4-1 with TRBJ1-5; 7 nucleotides line up with TRBD1. The germline gives CDR1 MGHRA, CDR2 YSYEKL. V lost 1 base and J lost 3; bases outside the gene matches: 9. The CDR3 is made up of 17 amino acids. CDR3 loop: CASSQGGGVGVNQPQHF. The CDR3 DNA sequence: TGCGCCAGCAGCCAAGGAGGGGGCGTCGGGGTCAATCAGCCCCAGCATTTT.

The chain joins TRBV5-6 to TRBJ1-2; 7 positions match TRBD1. Germline CDR1 is SGHDT and CDR2 is YYEEEE. CDR3 length: 13 amino acids. Trimming cost V 4 bases and J 6 bases; bases outside gene matches: 6. CDR3 sequence reads: CASSQTGRDGYTF. CDR3 in DNA: TGTGCCAGCAGCCAGACAGGGCGGGATGGCTACACCTTC.

The rearrangement joins TRBV5-1 to TRBJ1-3, with 9 bases fitting TRBD1. The V and J ends lost 4 bases and 1 base, in that order; junction bases with no gene match: 6. Looked up from germline, CDR1 is SGHRS and CDR2 is YFSETQ. The CDR3 is made up of 16 amino acids. DNA of the CDR3: TGCGCCAGCAGCGGGGGACAGGGACTTTCTGGAAACACCATATATTTT. It encodes CASSGGQGLSGNTIYF.